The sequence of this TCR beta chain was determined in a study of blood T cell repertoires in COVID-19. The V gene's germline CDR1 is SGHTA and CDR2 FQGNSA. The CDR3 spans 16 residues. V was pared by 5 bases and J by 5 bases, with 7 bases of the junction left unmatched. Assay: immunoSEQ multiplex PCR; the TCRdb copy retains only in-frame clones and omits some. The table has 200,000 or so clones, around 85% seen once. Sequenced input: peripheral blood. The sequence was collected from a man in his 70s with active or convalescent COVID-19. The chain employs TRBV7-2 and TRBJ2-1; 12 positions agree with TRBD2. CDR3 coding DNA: TGTGCCAGCAGCCCTCAATGGACTAGCGGGAACAATGAGCAGTTCTTC. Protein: CASSPQWTSGNNEQFF. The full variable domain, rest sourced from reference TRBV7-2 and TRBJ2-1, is GAGVSQSPSNKVTEKGKDVELRCDPISGHTALYWYRQSLGQGLEFLIYFQGNSAPDKSGLPSDRFSAERTGGSVSTLTIQRTQQEDSAVYLCASSPQWTSGNNEQFFGPGTRLTVL.